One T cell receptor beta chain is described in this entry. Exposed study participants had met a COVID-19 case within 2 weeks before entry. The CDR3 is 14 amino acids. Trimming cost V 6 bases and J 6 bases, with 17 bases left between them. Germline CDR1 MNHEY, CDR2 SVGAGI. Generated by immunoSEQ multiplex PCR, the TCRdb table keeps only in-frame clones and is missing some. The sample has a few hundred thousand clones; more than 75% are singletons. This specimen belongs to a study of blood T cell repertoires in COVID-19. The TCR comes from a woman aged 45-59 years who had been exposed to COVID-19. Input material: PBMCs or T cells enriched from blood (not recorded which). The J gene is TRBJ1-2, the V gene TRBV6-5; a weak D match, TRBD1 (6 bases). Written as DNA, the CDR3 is TGTGCCAGCAGGCAAGACAGGACCGCTGATGGCTACACCTTC. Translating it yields CASRQDRTADGYTF.